This T cell receptor beta chain is drawn from a study of blood T cell repertoires in COVID-19. Study information: Donors in the United States, Italy and Spain gave samples during acute or convalescent COVID-19. PBMCs, B-cell-depleted T cells, or T cells were the source of the cDNA or gDNA that made up the material.

Authors' data handling: Estimates of nucleated cell counts were drawn from the amplification of reference gene primers. Clones were sequenced by immunoSEQ multiplex PCR, and TCRdb holds only the in-frame ones, with some missing. That table furnishes V, J and clone size, whereas the DNA furnished D and trimming. The sample has 110,000 to 150,000 clones, roughly 86% seen once. The source is a human donor in a cohort sampled during active COVID-19. Sequencing input: peripheral blood.

CDR3: CASSPPRTSGAQETQYF. As DNA, the CDR3 is TGTGCCAGCAGCCCCCCACGGACTAGCGGGGCTCAAGAGACCCAGTACTTC. The rearrangement joins TRBV11-2 to TRBJ2-5, with 12 nucleotides matching TRBD2. Looked up from germline, CDR1 is SGHAT and CDR2 is FQNNGV. This CDR3 is built from 17 residues. V shed 5 bases, J shed 2 bases, and the junction held 9 bases outside the gene matches.